Each of the 11 T cell receptor beta chains below was sequenced from the same sample in a study of cytomegalovirus exposure and HLA in healthy donors (dated by TCRdb to between 2016 and 2019). Libraries came from the immunoSEQ multiplex PCR assay. For the multiplex PCR, a mixture combining 60 forward primers for TCR Vbeta segments and 13 reverse primers for TCR Jbeta segments was used. TCRdb retrieved this table from immuneACCESS and kept in-frame rearrangements only. Not all clones are present; in checked studies, unresolved V genes account for under half, and no reason is known for the remainder. The table for this sample lists 150,000 to 200,000 clones; around 81% of them were counted only once. The ten top clones hold about 1.8% of the sample. Source material: PBMCs. These receptors were obtained from a man between 18 and 35 years old in good health and CMV-seronegative.

The chain uses TRBV27 and TRBJ2-1; D is possibly TRBD2 (6 bases). V was shortened by 6 bases and J by 1 base, with 16 bases between the two germline ends. The CDR3 is 16 residues long. Germline V CDR1 and CDR2: MNHEY, SMNVEV (reference sequence). CDR3: CASSYTGGSSYNEQFF. The CDR3 coding sequence is TGTGCCAGCAGCTACACCGGAGGGAGTTCCTACAATGAGCAGTTCTTC.

The chain couples TRBV10-3 to TRBJ2-1; 15 bases map to TRBD2. CDR3 size: 20 residues. Germline CDR1 is ENHRY and CDR2 is SYGVKD. J gave up 1 base and V 3 bases, and 10 bases lay outside the gene matches. The CDR3 DNA sequence: TGTGCCATCAGTGATCTCGGGACTAGCGGGGGGCCGATATCCTACAATGAGCAGTTCTTC. Protein sequence: CAISDLGTSGGPISYNEQFF.

The chain links TRBV19 to TRBJ2-7, with 8 nucleotides matching TRBD1. The V gene end was trimmed by 5 bases and the J gene end by 2 bases; junction bases not matched to a gene: 5. In germline, CDR1 is LNHDA, CDR2 SQIVND (reference sequence). There are 14 residues in the CDR3. CDR3 nucleotide sequence: TGTGCCAGTAGTCTCGGGACAGGCGCCTACGAGCAGTACTTC. Amino acids: CASSLGTGAYEQYF. The full variable domain, in which reference TRBV19 and TRBJ2-7 provide the parts outside the CDR3, is DGGITQSPKYLFRKEGQNVTLSCEQNLNHDAMYWYRQDPGQGLRLIYYSQIVNDFQKGDIAEGYSVSREKKESFPLTVTSAQKNPTAFYLCASSLGTGAYEQYFGPGTRLTVT.

This chain links TRBV6-6 with TRBJ2-7; possibly TRBD1 for D (6 bases). The CDR3 is 15 residues long. Trimming cost V 5 bases and J 1 base, with 15 bases left between them. Germline lookup yields CDR1 MNHNY and CDR2 SVGAGI (reference sequence). The CDR3 sequence: CASSPTTGQSYEQYF. CDR3 sequence (DNA): TGTGCCAGCAGTCCTACGACCGGACAGTCCTACGAGCAGTACTTC.

V is TRBV9 and J is TRBJ2-2; 9 bases agree with TRBD1. This CDR3 comprises 17 residues. Looked up from germline, CDR1 is SGDLS and CDR2 is YYNGEE. V was pared by 3 bases and J by 6 bases, with 12 bases of the junction left unmatched. Here the CDR3 reads CASSAGEWDRAAGELFF. CDR3 nucleotides: TGTGCCAGCAGCGCCGGGGAGTGGGACAGGGCGGCCGGGGAGCTGTTTTTT.

The chain combines TRBV7-2 with TRBJ2-7, with TRBD2 matching 13 bases. This CDR3 comprises 17 residues. The germline V gene has CDR1 SGHTA and CDR2 FQGNSA. V was pared by 5 bases and J by 7 bases, with 14 bases of the junction left unmatched. The CDR3 nucleotides read TGTGCCAGCAGCCTCGCTGGACTAGCGGGGGCCGGGGGGGAGCAGTACTTC. This sequence encodes CASSLAGLAGAGGEQYF.

On this clone itself: A junction boundary mismatches the germline segment, possibly from a read error. The chain employs TRBV7-9 and TRBJ1-4; D not certain. The germline V gene encodes CDR1 SEHNR and CDR2 FQNEAQ (reference sequence). The CDR3 totals 18 residues. The CDR3 region has the DNA TGTTCCAGCAGCCCCACCCGGGGAAGGTCTGCAGCTACTGAAAAACTGTTTTTT. This codes for CSSSPTRGRSAATEKLFF.

The chain joins TRBV19 to TRBJ1-2; possible D gene TRBD1, 5 bases. The V end was cut by 5 bases, the J end by 4 bases, with 14 bases between. CDR3 length: 14 amino acids. Germline V gene sequence: CDR1 LNHDA, CDR2 SQIVND (reference sequence). CDR3 nucleotides: TGTGCCAGTAGTGCAAGACAGAGAGGCTATGGCTACACCTTC. This encodes CASSARQRGYGYTF.

The chain is built from TRBV4-3 and TRBJ2-6; D is unresolved. Trimming pared 0 bases from V and 12 bases from J, leaving 12 bases between. From germline, CDR1 is LGHNA and CDR2 YSLEER. This CDR3 has 14 residues. CDR3 residues: CASSQDLGPFVLTF. In DNA form, the CDR3 reads TGCGCCAGCAGCCAAGATCTTGGGCCTTTCGTCCTGACTTTC.

The V call is TRBV6-1, the J call TRBJ2-2; perhaps TRBD2 as D (6 bases). The CDR3 has 12 amino acids. Germline values: CDR1 MNHNS, CDR2 SASEGT. Trimming stripped 6 bases from V and 6 bases from J, with 8 bases between. CDR3 in amino acids: CASRGGPGELFF. The CDR3 nucleotides read TGTGCCAGCAGGGGGGGTCCCGGGGAGCTGTTTTTT.

Of note for this clone: At one end the junction does not follow the germline gene, possibly because of a read error. The rearrangement uses TRBV7-9 and TRBJ2-7, with 9 nucleotides matching TRBD1. The CDR3 length is 15 residues. Per germline, CDR1 SEHNR and CDR2 FQNEAQ (reference sequence). In DNA form, the CDR3 reads TGTTCCAGCAGCCCGGGACAGGGATACTCCTACGAGCAGTACTTC. Its protein is CSSSPGQGYSYEQYF.